The rows below give T cell receptor beta chains drawn from one sample of a study of blood T cells in healthy people across ages. A single record per CDR3 protein comes from TCRdb applying MiXCR to the 5' RACE reads. The sample lists approximately 2,000,000 distinct CDR3 sequences; roughly two fifths were seen once. What was sequenced was blood. The receptors come from a human donor in good health. CDR3s include the opening cysteine and the closing phenylalanine or tryptophan. The order of the fields is CDR3 DNA, CDR3 protein, D gene, J gene, V gene, clone size. A D gene is named only where the DNA matches it firmly. A row's size may be missing; if present it is once, few, many or a size class.

cdr3_nt: TGTGCCAGCAGCTCCACAGATAACTTCTCCTACGAGCAGTACTTC
cdr3_aa: CASSSTDNFSYEQYF
d_call: NA
j_call: TRBJ2-7
v_call: TRBV11-2
clone_size: NA

cdr3_nt: TGCAACATAACTTTAGGGGGCGAGCAGTTCTTC
cdr3_aa: CNITLGGEQFF
d_call: TRBD1
j_call: TRBJ2-1
v_call: TRBV29-1
clone_size: NA

cdr3_nt: TGTGCCAGCAGCTTAGACCGCAGGGGGCAAGATTCACCCCTCCACTTT
cdr3_aa: CASSLDRRGQDSPLHF
d_call: TRBD1
j_call: TRBJ1-6
v_call: TRBV7-2
clone_size: NA

cdr3_nt: TGTGCCAGCATTAAAAAACTTTTAGCGGGAACGAACAATGAGCAGTTCTTC
cdr3_aa: CASIKKLLAGTNNEQFF
d_call: TRBD2
j_call: TRBJ2-1
v_call: TRBV6-2/TRBV6-3
clone_size: NA

cdr3_nt: TGCACCACTACCCGGGGCTACGAGCAGTACTTC
cdr3_aa: CTTTRGYEQYF
d_call: NA
j_call: TRBJ2-7
v_call: TRBV20-1
clone_size: few

cdr3_nt: TGCAGTGCTAGTAATACTAACTCTGGAAACACCGTATATTTT
cdr3_aa: CSASNTNSGNTVYF
d_call: NA
j_call: TRBJ1-3
v_call: TRBV20-1
clone_size: NA

cdr3_nt: TGCAGCGTTGTGGGGTCGACAATTGAGCAGTTCTTC
cdr3_aa: CSVVGSTIEQFF
d_call: NA
j_call: TRBJ2-1
v_call: TRBV29-1
clone_size: NA

cdr3_nt: TGTGCCAGCAGTTTAGTAGGACTTGAGTCCTACGAGCAGTACTTC
cdr3_aa: CASSLVGLESYEQYF
d_call: NA
j_call: TRBJ2-7
v_call: TRBV28
clone_size: few

cdr3_nt: TGTGCCAGCAGCGGGGACCCATACTCCTACAATGAGCAGTTCTTC
cdr3_aa: CASSGDPYSYNEQFF
d_call: NA
j_call: TRBJ2-1
v_call: TRBV9
clone_size: NA

cdr3_nt: TGTGCCAGCGCACGGAAGACCGAGAGCTCCTATAATTCACCCCTCCACTTT
cdr3_aa: CASARKTESSYNSPLHF
d_call: NA
j_call: TRBJ1-6
v_call: TRBV4-2
clone_size: few

cdr3_nt: TGCGCCAGCAGCTTCTCCGGGCCAGTCACAGATACGCAGTATTTT
cdr3_aa: CASSFSGPVTDTQYF
d_call: NA
j_call: TRBJ2-3
v_call: TRBV5-1
clone_size: few

cdr3_nt: TGTGCCACCAGCAGAGGACAGGTTGATGACGGTGAAGCTTTCTTT
cdr3_aa: CATSRGQVDDGEAFF
d_call: NA
j_call: TRBJ1-1
v_call: TRBV15
clone_size: once

cdr3_nt: TGTGCCAGCAGCTCTTCGACAGGGCCCTCCTACGAGCAGTACTTC
cdr3_aa: CASSSSTGPSYEQYF
d_call: TRBD1
j_call: TRBJ2-7
v_call: TRBV9
clone_size: NA

cdr3_nt: TGTGCCAGCAGTTTAGCCACAGTCCTGGGCTACACCTTC
cdr3_aa: CASSLATVLGYTF
d_call: NA
j_call: TRBJ1-2
v_call: TRBV12-3/TRBV12-4
clone_size: few

cdr3_nt: TGCGCCAGCAGCACACAGGAACGGAGTGGCTACACCTTC
cdr3_aa: CASSTQERSGYTF
d_call: NA
j_call: TRBJ1-2
v_call: TRBV5-1
clone_size: NA

cdr3_nt: TGTGCCAGCAGCGCCAGAGTGGAGCAGTTCTTC
cdr3_aa: CASSARVEQFF
d_call: NA
j_call: TRBJ2-1
v_call: TRBV7-2
clone_size: few

cdr3_nt: TGTGCCAGCAGCCCCCCGGGGGGGGCGGAACGTAACTATGGCTACACCTTC
cdr3_aa: CASSPPGGAERNYGYTF
d_call: NA
j_call: TRBJ1-2
v_call: TRBV12-3/TRBV12-4
clone_size: few

cdr3_nt: TGTGCCAGCAGCCAAGATGGGATAGGGGACGAGCAGTACTTC
cdr3_aa: CASSQDGIGDEQYF
d_call: NA
j_call: TRBJ2-7
v_call: TRBV3-1
clone_size: few

cdr3_nt: TGCGCCAGCAGCACGGGATTCCAGGTCAATGAGCAGTTCTTC
cdr3_aa: CASSTGFQVNEQFF
d_call: NA
j_call: TRBJ2-1
v_call: TRBV5-1
clone_size: few

cdr3_nt: TGCGCCAGCAGCCAAGGGAAGGGGCGTAGCGCCCCTGGGGCCAACGTCCTGACTTTC
cdr3_aa: CASSQGKGRSAPGANVLTF
d_call: NA
j_call: TRBJ2-6
v_call: TRBV4-1
clone_size: NA

cdr3_nt: TGTGCCAGCAGCTTAGGGGGTCAAATTGATACGCAGTATTTT
cdr3_aa: CASSLGGQIDTQYF
d_call: NA
j_call: TRBJ2-3
v_call: TRBV7-2
clone_size: NA

cdr3_nt: TGTGCCAGCAGCCAAGAAACGGGGACAGGGGGCTACGAGCAGTACTTC
cdr3_aa: CASSQETGTGGYEQYF
d_call: TRBD1
j_call: TRBJ2-7
v_call: TRBV4-2
clone_size: NA

cdr3_nt: TGCAGTGCTAGAGATCTAGCGGGGGGTTCACAAGAGACCCAGTACTTC
cdr3_aa: CSARDLAGGSQETQYF
d_call: TRBD2
j_call: TRBJ2-5
v_call: TRBV20-1
clone_size: few

cdr3_nt: TGTGCCAGCAGTTACGCGAGCAACACTGAAGCTTTCTTT
cdr3_aa: CASSYASNTEAFF
d_call: NA
j_call: TRBJ1-1
v_call: TRBV6-2/TRBV6-3
clone_size: NA

cdr3_nt: TGTGCCAGCAAAACTATACAGGGCCCTGACTATGGCTACACCTTC
cdr3_aa: CASKTIQGPDYGYTF
d_call: NA
j_call: TRBJ1-2
v_call: TRBV6-6
clone_size: NA

cdr3_nt: TGCGCCAGCAGCTTGGATGTGGTGTACCAAGAGACCCAGTACTTC
cdr3_aa: CASSLDVVYQETQYF
d_call: NA
j_call: TRBJ2-5
v_call: TRBV5-1
clone_size: few

cdr3_nt: TGTGCCAGCATCGCCGGGACTAGCGGGCGGGAGCAGTACTTC
cdr3_aa: CASIAGTSGREQYF
d_call: TRBD2
j_call: TRBJ2-7
v_call: TRBV28
clone_size: NA

cdr3_nt: TGCGCCAGCAGCTTGGCCCAGGGGGTGGTAAATGAGCAGTTCTTC
cdr3_aa: CASSLAQGVVNEQFF
d_call: TRBD1
j_call: TRBJ2-1
v_call: TRBV5-1
clone_size: NA

cdr3_nt: TGTGCCGGCAGCCGACAGGGGTACGAGCAGTACTTC
cdr3_aa: CAGSRQGYEQYF
d_call: TRBD1
j_call: TRBJ2-7
v_call: TRBV7-9
clone_size: NA

cdr3_nt: TGTGCCAGCAGCTGGGCAGGAGCTGCTAATCAGCCCCAGCATTTT
cdr3_aa: CASSWAGAANQPQHF
d_call: NA
j_call: TRBJ1-5
v_call: TRBV7-2
clone_size: NA

cdr3_nt: TGCAGTGCTAGATCCGAGACCCCTCAAGAGACCCAGTACTTC
cdr3_aa: CSARSETPQETQYF
d_call: NA
j_call: TRBJ2-5
v_call: TRBV20-1
clone_size: NA

cdr3_nt: TGCAGTGCTGAACGGACTAGCACAGATACGCAGTATTTT
cdr3_aa: CSAERTSTDTQYF
d_call: NA
j_call: TRBJ2-3
v_call: TRBV20-1
clone_size: many

cdr3_nt: TGCAGTGCTAGACCCGGGAACCAAGAGACCCAGTACTTC
cdr3_aa: CSARPGNQETQYF
d_call: NA
j_call: TRBJ2-5
v_call: TRBV20-1
clone_size: few

cdr3_nt: TGTGCCAGCAGCTTAGCGCGGGGGGCGTGGACAGATACGCAGTATTTT
cdr3_aa: CASSLARGAWTDTQYF
d_call: TRBD2
j_call: TRBJ2-3
v_call: TRBV11-1
clone_size: NA

cdr3_nt: TGTGCCAGCAGCATGGGTAGGTCTACTGAAGCTTTCTTT
cdr3_aa: CASSMGRSTEAFF
d_call: NA
j_call: TRBJ1-1
v_call: TRBV7-6
clone_size: few

cdr3_nt: TGCGCCAGCAGCCAAGATATTAGGGCAGGGCGTGATGGCTACACCTTC
cdr3_aa: CASSQDIRAGRDGYTF
d_call: NA
j_call: TRBJ1-2
v_call: TRBV4-3
clone_size: NA

cdr3_nt: TGCGCCAGCAGCCGGAGTGTGGATCCGAACACCGGGGAGCTGTTTTTT
cdr3_aa: CASSRSVDPNTGELFF
d_call: NA
j_call: TRBJ2-2
v_call: TRBV4-3
clone_size: NA

cdr3_nt: TGCGCCAGCAGCTTTGCAGGGTTGGATGGCTACACCTTC
cdr3_aa: CASSFAGLDGYTF
d_call: NA
j_call: TRBJ1-2
v_call: TRBV5-1
clone_size: NA

cdr3_nt: TGTGCCAGCAGCCAGTGGACAGGGGTTCACTACGAGCAGTACTTC
cdr3_aa: CASSQWTGVHYEQYF
d_call: TRBD1
j_call: TRBJ2-7
v_call: TRBV4-2
clone_size: NA

cdr3_nt: TGTGCCAGCAGCTTAGTTTTCGGGGGGCAAGAGACCCAGTACTTC
cdr3_aa: CASSLVFGGQETQYF
d_call: TRBD2
j_call: TRBJ2-5
v_call: TRBV11-2
clone_size: few

cdr3_nt: TGTGCTAGTGGTCCACCTACTCGGGACATCCATGAGCAGTTCTTC
cdr3_aa: CASGPPTRDIHEQFF
d_call: NA
j_call: TRBJ2-1
v_call: TRBV12-5
clone_size: few

cdr3_nt: TGTGCCAGCACAGGGGTCGATTGGGAGCAGTACTTC
cdr3_aa: CASTGVDWEQYF
d_call: NA
j_call: TRBJ2-7
v_call: TRBV6-5
clone_size: few

cdr3_nt: TGTGCCAGCCAGCCGGGACTAGCAGTTCAAGAGACCCAGTACTTC
cdr3_aa: CASQPGLAVQETQYF
d_call: TRBD2
j_call: TRBJ2-5
v_call: TRBV9
clone_size: NA

cdr3_nt: TGCGCCAGCAGCCAAGAGGTTTCTGAAAAACTGTTTTTT
cdr3_aa: CASSQEVSEKLFF
d_call: NA
j_call: TRBJ1-4
v_call: TRBV4-3
clone_size: few

cdr3_nt: TGTGCCGGCAGCTTACCGGGACAGGGGGACTATGAGCAGTTCTTC
cdr3_aa: CAGSLPGQGDYEQFF
d_call: TRBD1
j_call: TRBJ2-1
v_call: TRBV9
clone_size: NA

cdr3_nt: TGCAGCGTTGTTTTAGGACAGGGTACCGAGCAGTACTTC
cdr3_aa: CSVVLGQGTEQYF
d_call: TRBD1
j_call: TRBJ2-7
v_call: TRBV29-1
clone_size: NA

cdr3_nt: TGTGCCAGCAGACAGCGGTCATCCACCTACGATGAGCAGTTCTTC
cdr3_aa: CASRQRSSTYDEQFF
d_call: NA
j_call: TRBJ2-1
v_call: TRBV6-2/TRBV6-3
clone_size: once

cdr3_nt: TGTGCCAGCAGTTACTCCCTTGACAGGGGAGCTGGCTACACCTTC
cdr3_aa: CASSYSLDRGAGYTF
d_call: TRBD1
j_call: TRBJ1-2
v_call: TRBV6-5
clone_size: NA

cdr3_nt: TGTGCCAGCAGTCCGCCCGACAGGGTCAAACACTCAAGTTCCTACAATGAGCAGTTCTTC
cdr3_aa: CASSPPDRVKHSSSYNEQFF
d_call: TRBD1
j_call: TRBJ2-1
v_call: TRBV6-2/TRBV6-3
clone_size: NA